Below, one T cell receptor (beta chain) is given with its context. The data derive from a study of identical twins. J was trimmed by 6 bases and V by 5 bases; bases with no gene match: 11. The CDR3 extends over 16 amino acids. Germline V lookup: CDR1 SGHTA, CDR2 FQGNSA. Healthy Caucasian donors formed the entire cohort. One entry per CDR3 protein, called by TCRdb with MiXCR from the 5' RACE reads. The sample holds about 460,000 distinct CDR3 sequences; around 14% are singletons and the top ten take roughly 0.5%. This sample also belongs to another study, concerning yellow fever vaccine responses in identical twins.

This TCR came from a woman between 18 and 30 years old in good health. The sample consisted of CD4+ T cells sorted from blood. V and J are TRBV7-2 and TRBJ2-4, with 9 bases fitting TRBD2. The CDR3 nucleotides read TGTGCCAGCAGCCCCGACTTGCGGGGGGGCGGAAACATTCAGTACTTC. Translated, it gives CASSPDLRGGGNIQYF.